This is a list of T cell receptor beta chains from one sample in a study of identical twins. MiXCR was run by TCRdb on the 5' RACE reads, yielding one entry per CDR3 protein. Of hundreds of thousands of distinct CDR3 sequences listed, around 20% were seen once; the top ten hold roughly 4.3%. This sample was shared with a second study, whose subject was T cells expressing NK-cell markers.

The sequencing input was PBMCs. The receptors stem from a woman younger than 30 in good health. CDR3s include the opening cysteine and the closing phenylalanine or tryptophan. The D gene is left open where the match is weak. The size entry is marked missing in some rows and otherwise reads once, few, many or a size class.

CDR3aa	CDR3nt	abundance	j_gene	d_gene	v_gene
CASSPGQSSYEQYF	TGTGCCAGCAGCCCAGGACAGAGCTCCTACGAGCAGTACTTC	many	TRBJ2-7	NA	TRBV3-1
CASSHLRGRGEETQYF	TGTGCCAGCAGCCACCTCAGAGGTAGGGGGGAGGAGACCCAGTACTTC	NA	TRBJ2-5	NA	TRBV3-1
CASSLSTGEAKNIQYF	TGTGCCAGCTCACTATCGACAGGGGAGGCCAAAAACATTCAGTACTTC	NA	TRBJ2-4	TRBD1	TRBV18
CSARGLAGDGETQYF	TGCAGTGCTAGGGGACTAGCGGGAGACGGGGAGACCCAGTACTTC	few	TRBJ2-5	TRBD2	TRBV20-1
CASSFQALDTQYF	TGTGCCAGCAGCTTTCAGGCCTTAGATACGCAGTATTTT	few	TRBJ2-3	NA	TRBV11-2
CASSVTGVATEAFF	TGTGCCAGCAGCGTAACCGGGGTGGCCACTGAAGCTTTCTTT	NA	TRBJ1-1	NA	TRBV9
CASSVASSRVADTQYF	TGTGCCAGCAGCGTGGCTTCCTCGAGGGTTGCAGATACGCAGTATTTT	few	TRBJ2-3	NA	TRBV9
CASSRGTSDYNEQFF	TGCGCCAGCAGCAGAGGGACTAGCGACTACAATGAGCAGTTCTTC	NA	TRBJ2-1	TRBD2	TRBV5-1
CASSLNKSGSAQHF	TGTGCCAGCAGCTTGAATAAATCAGGGTCTGCCCAGCATTTT	NA	TRBJ1-5	NA	TRBV5-5
CASSIGTSTDTQYF	TGTGCCAGCAGCATCGGAACAAGCACAGATACGCAGTATTTT	few	TRBJ2-3	NA	TRBV7-9
CASSHLTGYGELFF	TGTGCCAGCAGCCACCTCACAGGTTACGGGGAGCTGTTTTTT	NA	TRBJ2-2	NA	TRBV5-5
CASSVGSQTQYF	TGTGCCAGCAGCGTGGGTAGCCAGACCCAGTACTTC	few	TRBJ2-5	NA	TRBV13
CASSYPGLSSYNEQFF	TGTGCCAGCAGTTATCCGGGGTTAAGCTCCTACAATGAGCAGTTCTTC	NA	TRBJ2-1	NA	TRBV12-3/TRBV12-4
CASSFGSIIYEQYF	TGTGCCAGCAGCTTTGGGAGCATTATCTACGAGCAGTACTTC	NA	TRBJ2-7	NA	TRBV12-3/TRBV12-4
CASSSGIQHNEQFF	TGTGCCAGCAGTTCCGGGATACAACACAATGAGCAGTTCTTC	few	TRBJ2-1	NA	TRBV12-3/TRBV12-4
CASSEGISLDGYTF	TGTGCCAGCAGCGAAGGTATCTCCCTGGATGGCTACACCTTC	few	TRBJ1-2	NA	TRBV21-1
CASSPRGANYGYTF	TGTGCCAGCAGCCCGAGGGGGGCCAATTATGGCTACACCTTC	many	TRBJ1-2	NA	TRBV27
CASSPAWGPGDTQYF	TGTGCCAGCAGCCCCGCATGGGGGCCAGGGGATACGCAGTATTTT	few	TRBJ2-3	NA	TRBV7-9
CASSTGGFKYGYTF	TGTGCCAGCAGTACAGGGGGGTTCAAGTATGGCTACACCTTC	NA	TRBJ1-2	TRBD1	TRBV12-3/TRBV12-4
CSAHGGTGADTQYF	TGCAGCGCCCACGGAGGGACAGGGGCCGATACGCAGTATTTT	NA	TRBJ2-3	TRBD1	TRBV29-1
CASSLYRVAGITDTQYF	TGTGCCAGCAGTTTATACAGGGTAGCGGGGATCACAGATACGCAGTATTTT	few	TRBJ2-3	TRBD2	TRBV27
CSAQPRDFKNIQYF	TGCAGTGCACAACCCCGGGACTTTAAAAACATTCAGTACTTC	NA	TRBJ2-4	NA	TRBV20-1
CASSQGTGPKEQYF	TGTGCCAGCAGCCAAGGTACAGGGCCTAAGGAGCAGTACTTC	NA	TRBJ2-7	NA	TRBV3-1
CASSPPTSGTAEQYF	TGTGCCAGCAGCCCGCCTACTAGCGGGACTGCCGAGCAGTACTTC	few	TRBJ2-7	TRBD2	TRBV6-1
CASSRDRVSGNTIYF	TGTGCCAGCAGCCGCGACAGGGTCTCTGGAAACACCATATATTTT	many	TRBJ1-3	TRBD1	TRBV12-3/TRBV12-4
CASTPTLNGGSGYTF	TGTGCCAGCACCCCCACACTCAACGGAGGTAGTGGCTACACCTTC	NA	TRBJ1-2	NA	TRBV6-1
CSAPRGQGKQETQYF	TGCAGTGCACCACGGGGCCAGGGGAAACAAGAGACCCAGTACTTC	NA	TRBJ2-5	NA	TRBV20-1
CAILDRDNEQFF	TGTGCCATCCTCGACAGGGACAATGAGCAGTTCTTC	NA	TRBJ2-1	TRBD1	TRBV10-3
CASSLELVGNTEAFF	TGTGCCAGCAGCTTAGAATTGGTGGGGAACACTGAAGCTTTCTTT	once	TRBJ1-1	NA	TRBV11-2
CASSEAYKAFF	TGTGCCAGCAGTGAAGCTTATAAGGCTTTCTTT	few	TRBJ1-1	NA	TRBV6-1
CASSLRPQAQYF	TGTGCCAGCAGTTTAAGACCCCAGGCCCAGTACTTC	NA	TRBJ2-5	NA	TRBV12-3/TRBV12-4
CASKEDRANTEAFF	TGTGCCAGCAAGGAAGACAGGGCGAACACTGAAGCTTTCTTT	NA	TRBJ1-1	TRBD1	TRBV12-3/TRBV12-4
CSARDLRQGWTEAFF	TGCAGTGCTAGAGACTTACGACAGGGGTGGACTGAAGCTTTCTTT	NA	TRBJ1-1	TRBD1	TRBV20-1
CASSLQGAAPYNEQFF	TGTGCCAGCAGCCTCCAGGGGGCGGCCCCCTACAATGAGCAGTTCTTC	many	TRBJ2-1	TRBD1	TRBV7-2
CASSVTLNTGELFF	TGTGCCAGCAGCGTTACCTTGAACACCGGGGAGCTGTTTTTT	NA	TRBJ2-2	NA	TRBV9
CASSYMAQAKNIQYF	TGTGCCAGCAGTTACATGGCTCAAGCCAAAAACATTCAGTACTTC	few	TRBJ2-4	NA	TRBV6-5
CASTLGGIPADTQYF	TGTGCCAGCACCCTTGGGGGGATTCCGGCAGATACGCAGTATTTT	NA	TRBJ2-3	NA	TRBV12-3/TRBV12-4
CASSFMNTQYF	TGTGCCAGCAGCTTTATGAATACGCAGTATTTT	few	TRBJ2-3	NA	TRBV7-2
CASSLEVAGTSYEQYF	TGCGCCAGCAGCTTGGAAGTAGCGGGGACCTCCTACGAGCAGTACTTC	few	TRBJ2-7	TRBD2	TRBV5-1